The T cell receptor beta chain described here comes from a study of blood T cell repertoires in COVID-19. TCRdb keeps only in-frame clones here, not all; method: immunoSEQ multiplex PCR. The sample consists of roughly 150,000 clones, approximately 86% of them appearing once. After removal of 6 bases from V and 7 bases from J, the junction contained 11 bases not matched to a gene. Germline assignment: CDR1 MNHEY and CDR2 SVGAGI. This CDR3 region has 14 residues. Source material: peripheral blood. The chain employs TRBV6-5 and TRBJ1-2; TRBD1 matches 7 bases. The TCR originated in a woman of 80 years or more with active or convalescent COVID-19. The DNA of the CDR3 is TGTGCCAGCAGCTTGACAGGGATGGTGGGTGGCTACACCTTC. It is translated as CASSLTGMVGGYTF.